What follows describes a single T cell receptor (beta chain). In this sample, this clone turned up many times. The clone's antigen remains unknown. Base qualities are not at hand, and no much larger clone is one base apart. Each collaborating institution followed its own protocols to collect whole blood in K2EDTA tubes. For TCRbeta analysis, collaborator samples were shipped as frozen whole blood, as isolated PBMCs, or as DNA extracted from either sample type. These data are taken from a study of blood T cell repertoires in COVID-19 (dated by TCRdb to 2018 to 2021). Turning to the overall study: Samples covering the acute and convalescent phases of COVID-19 were provided by collaborators in the United States, Italy and Spain. The prospective study material was composed of cDNA or gDNA derived from T cells, B-cell-depleted T cells, or PBMCs. The dataset comprised deeply sampled blood TCRbeta repertoires from subjects exposed to, actively infected with, or recovered from COVID-19. The samples were drawn from two sources: the first 160 participants of the ongoing ImmuneRACE study, and 1,000 to 1,500 subjects contributed by 6 global collaborators. The repertoires were released in a freely available public database meant as a resource for research on the immune response to SARS-CoV-2. Where available, HLA class I and class II types were obtained from metadata supplied by the sample provider rather than from assay-based typing. Nearly every sample came with metadata listing a de-identified subject ID, COVID-19 status, age in years and sex. What the work shows at the level of the full study, not this receptor alone: The quantity of clinical and demographic metadata differed by source and by participant and was supplied without curation.

The immunoSEQ Assay, a bias-controlled multiplex PCR, was used to amplify TCRbeta CDR3 regions from genomic DNA. On the authors' methods: Within the assay, amplification of reference gene primers was used to estimate how many nucleated cells each sample contained. To quantify the absolute abundance of each unique TCRbeta CDR3 rearrangement, sequence reads were collapsed and filtered. For each sample, productive Simpson clonality was calculated by taking the square root of Simpson's diversity index across productive rearrangements. What TCRdb holds here is the immuneACCESS table cut down to in-frame rearrangements. Part of the clones is not present; checked against another copy, under half of the missing clones reflect an unresolved V gene, and the others are unexplained. The D gene and trimming were derived from the DNA, and the V and J assignments and clone size from that table. This sample is represented by approximately 210,000 clones; about four fifths of them were singletons. The ten biggest clones cover 2.5% to 3% of the sample.

V is cut by 3 bases and J by 2 bases, and the space between the germline ends is 7 bases. Sequences LGHNA (CDR1) and YNFKEQ (CDR2) are obtained from the germline V gene. From the cysteine through the phenylalanine, the CDR3 covers 13 amino acids. Left in the record is the CDR3 DNA by itself, 39 bases read in frame from the first base. The sample comprised peripheral blood. The V gene is TRBV4-2 and the J gene is TRBJ1-2; a weak D assignment points to TRBD1 (5 bases agree). The TCR was taken from a woman aged 35 to 49 with active or convalescent COVID-19. This receptor carries the CDR3 CASSQDTNYGYTF. The nucleotides are TGTGCCAGCAGCCAGGACACGAACTATGGCTACACCTTC.